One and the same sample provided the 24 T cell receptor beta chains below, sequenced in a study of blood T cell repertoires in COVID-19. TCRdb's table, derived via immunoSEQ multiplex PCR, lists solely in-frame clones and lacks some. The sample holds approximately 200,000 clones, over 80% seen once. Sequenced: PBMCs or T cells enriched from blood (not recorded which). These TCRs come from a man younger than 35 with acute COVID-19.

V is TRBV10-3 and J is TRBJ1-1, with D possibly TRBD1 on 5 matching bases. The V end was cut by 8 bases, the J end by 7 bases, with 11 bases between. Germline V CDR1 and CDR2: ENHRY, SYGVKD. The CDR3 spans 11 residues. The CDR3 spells CAISTEDEAFF. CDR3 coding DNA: TGTGCCATCTCGACAGAAGATGAAGCTTTCTTT.

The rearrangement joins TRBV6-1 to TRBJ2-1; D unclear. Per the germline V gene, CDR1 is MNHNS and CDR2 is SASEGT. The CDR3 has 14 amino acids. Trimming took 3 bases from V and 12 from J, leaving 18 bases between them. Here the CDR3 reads CASSDDPGSIGQFF. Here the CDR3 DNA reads TGTGCCAGCAGTGACGATCCAGGTTCAATCGGGCAGTTCTTC.

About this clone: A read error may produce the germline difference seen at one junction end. The CDR3 here is CASSLVFPGLAGSYNEQFF. Written as DNA, the CDR3 is TGTGCTAGCAGCTTAGTGTTCCCGGGACTAGCTGGATCATACAATGAGCAGTTCTTC. The chain recombines TRBV7-7 with TRBJ2-1; 9 nucleotides align to TRBD2. The CDR3 runs to 19 residues. Per the germline V gene, CDR1 is SSHAT and CDR2 is FNYEAQ (reference sequence). The variable domain in full, completed from reference TRBV7-7 and TRBJ2-1, reads GAGVSQSPRYKVTKRGQDVTLRCDPISSHATLYWYQQALGQGPEFLTYFNYEAQPDKSGLPSDRFSAERPEGSISTLTIQRTEQRDSAMYRCASSLVFPGLAGSYNEQFFGPGTRLTVL.

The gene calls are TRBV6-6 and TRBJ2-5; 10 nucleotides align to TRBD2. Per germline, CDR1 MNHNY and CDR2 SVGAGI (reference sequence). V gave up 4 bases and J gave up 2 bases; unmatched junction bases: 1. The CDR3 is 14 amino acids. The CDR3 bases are TGTGCCAGCAGTTGGACTAGCGGACAAGAGACCCAGTACTTC. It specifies CASSWTSGQETQYF.

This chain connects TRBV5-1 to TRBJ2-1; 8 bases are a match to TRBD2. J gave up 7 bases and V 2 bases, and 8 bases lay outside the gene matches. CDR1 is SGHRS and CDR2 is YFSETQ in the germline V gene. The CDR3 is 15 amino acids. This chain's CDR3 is CASSFGTSIWNEQFF. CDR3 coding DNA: TGCGCCAGCAGCTTCGGGACTAGTATTTGGAATGAGCAGTTCTTC.

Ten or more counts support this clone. DNA of the CDR3: TGTGCCAGCAGTGAGGGAGGGAACAGGGGGGGTGACGAGCAGTACTTC. It translates to CASSEGGNRGGDEQYF. The chain is built from TRBV6-1 and TRBJ2-7; weak D call: TRBD1 (8 bases). V was trimmed by 3 bases and J by 5 bases, leaving 20 bases between them. The germline gives CDR1 MNHNS, CDR2 SASEGT. The CDR3 spans 16 residues.

The CDR3 coding sequence is TGTGCCAGCATGGCGGGCAGGATCTCTGAAGCTTTCTTT. It encodes CASMAGRISEAFF. This chain uses TRBV2 with TRBJ1-1, with no clear D. Germline-derived CDR1 and CDR2 are SNHLY and FYNNEI. The CDR3 totals 13 residues. The V and J ends lost 7 bases and 6 bases respectively, with 15 bases between them.

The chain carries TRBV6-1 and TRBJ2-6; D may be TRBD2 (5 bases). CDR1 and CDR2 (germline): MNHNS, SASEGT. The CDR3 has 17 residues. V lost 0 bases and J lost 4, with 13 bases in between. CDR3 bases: TGTGCCAGCAGTGAAGCGCTTCGGGGTTCCGGGGCCAACGTCCTGACTTTC. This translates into CASSEALRGSGANVLTF.

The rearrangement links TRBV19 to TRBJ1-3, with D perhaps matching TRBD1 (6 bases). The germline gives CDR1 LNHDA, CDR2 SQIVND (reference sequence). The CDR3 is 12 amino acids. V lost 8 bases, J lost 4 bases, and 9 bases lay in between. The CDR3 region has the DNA TGTGCCAGTGAGACAGGCGGAAACACCATATATTTT. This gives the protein CASETGGNTIYF.

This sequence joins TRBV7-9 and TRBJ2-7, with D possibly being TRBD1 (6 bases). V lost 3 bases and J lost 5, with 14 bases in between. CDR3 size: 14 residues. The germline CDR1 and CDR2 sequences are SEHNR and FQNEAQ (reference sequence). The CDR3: CASSFTQGYHEQYF. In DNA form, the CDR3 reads TGTGCCAGCAGCTTTACACAGGGATATCACGAGCAGTACTTC.

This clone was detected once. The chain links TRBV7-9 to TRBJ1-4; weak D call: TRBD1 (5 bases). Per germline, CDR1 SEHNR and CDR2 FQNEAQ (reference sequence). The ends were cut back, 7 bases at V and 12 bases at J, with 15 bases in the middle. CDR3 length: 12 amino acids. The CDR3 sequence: CASTPSGGELFF. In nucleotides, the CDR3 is TGTGCCAGCACCCCCAGCGGAGGGGAACTGTTTTTT.

The CDR3 nucleotides read TGTGCCAGCAGTTCAGGGACAGGGGCGAACACTGAAGCTTTCTTT. Protein product: CASSSGTGANTEAFF. This sequence joins TRBV6-2 or TRBV6-3 and TRBJ1-1, with 10 bases identical to TRBD1. In germline, CDR1 is MNHEY, CDR2 SVGEGT. This CDR3 is built from 15 residues. V dropped 4 bases and J dropped 1; count of bases not matched to a gene: 3.

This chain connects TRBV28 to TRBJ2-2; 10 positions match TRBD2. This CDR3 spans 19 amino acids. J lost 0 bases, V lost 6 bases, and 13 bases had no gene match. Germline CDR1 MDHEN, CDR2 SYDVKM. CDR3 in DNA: TGTGCCAGCAGACCCCCCACAGCGGGAGGGCCTACGAACACCGGGGAGCTGTTTTTT. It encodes CASRPPTAGGPTNTGELFF.

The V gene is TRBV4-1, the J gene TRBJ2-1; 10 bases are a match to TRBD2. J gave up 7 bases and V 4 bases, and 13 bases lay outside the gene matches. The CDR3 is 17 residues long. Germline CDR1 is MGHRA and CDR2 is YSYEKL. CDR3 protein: CASSPLGHQREGNEQFF. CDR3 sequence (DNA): TGCGCCAGCAGCCCCCTAGGTCACCAGCGGGAGGGGAATGAGCAGTTCTTC.

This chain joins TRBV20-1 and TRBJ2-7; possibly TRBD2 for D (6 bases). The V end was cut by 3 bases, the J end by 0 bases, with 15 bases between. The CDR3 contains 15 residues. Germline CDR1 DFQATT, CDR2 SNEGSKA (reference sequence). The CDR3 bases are TGCAGTGCTAGTGGGACTCACCTGAGCTCCTACGAGCAGTACTTC. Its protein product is CSASGTHLSSYEQYF.

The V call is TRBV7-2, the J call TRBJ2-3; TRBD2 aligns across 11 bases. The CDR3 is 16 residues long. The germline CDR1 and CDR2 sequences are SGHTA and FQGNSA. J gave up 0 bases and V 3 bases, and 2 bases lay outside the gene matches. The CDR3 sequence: CASSLRTSGSTDTQYF. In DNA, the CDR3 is TGTGCCAGCAGCTTGCGGACTAGCGGGAGCACAGATACGCAGTATTTT. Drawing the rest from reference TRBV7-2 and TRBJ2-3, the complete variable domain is GAGVSQSPSNKVTEKGKDVELRCDPISGHTALYWYRQSLGQGLEFLIYFQGNSAPDKSGLPSDRFSAERTGGSVSTLTIQRTQQEDSAVYLCASSLRTSGSTDTQYFGPGTRLTVL.

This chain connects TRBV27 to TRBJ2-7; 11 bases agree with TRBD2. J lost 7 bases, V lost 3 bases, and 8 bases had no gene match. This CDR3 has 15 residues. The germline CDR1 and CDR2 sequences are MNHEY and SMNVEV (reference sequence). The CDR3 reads CASSLSLAGAGEQYF. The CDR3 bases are TGTGCCAGCAGTTTGTCACTAGCGGGAGCGGGAGAGCAGTACTTC.

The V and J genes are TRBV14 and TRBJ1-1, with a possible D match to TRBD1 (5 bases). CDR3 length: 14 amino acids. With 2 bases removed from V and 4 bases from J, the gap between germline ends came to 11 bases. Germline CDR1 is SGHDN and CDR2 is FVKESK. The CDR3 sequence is CASSQRRDGTEAFF. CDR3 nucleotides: TGTGCCAGCAGCCAACGCAGGGATGGCACTGAAGCTTTCTTT.

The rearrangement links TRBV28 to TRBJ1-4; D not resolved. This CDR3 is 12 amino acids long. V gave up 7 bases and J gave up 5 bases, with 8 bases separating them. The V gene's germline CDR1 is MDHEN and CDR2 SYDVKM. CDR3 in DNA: TGTGCCAGCATTGGAGGGAATGAAAAACTGTTTTTT. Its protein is CASIGGNEKLFF.

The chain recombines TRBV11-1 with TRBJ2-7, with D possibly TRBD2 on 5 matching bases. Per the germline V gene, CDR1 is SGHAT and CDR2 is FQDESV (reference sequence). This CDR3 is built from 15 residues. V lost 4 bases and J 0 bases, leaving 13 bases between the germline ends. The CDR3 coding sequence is TGTGCCAGCAGCTCAGCGGTCCTGAGCTCCTACGAGCAGTACTTC. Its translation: CASSSAVLSSYEQYF.

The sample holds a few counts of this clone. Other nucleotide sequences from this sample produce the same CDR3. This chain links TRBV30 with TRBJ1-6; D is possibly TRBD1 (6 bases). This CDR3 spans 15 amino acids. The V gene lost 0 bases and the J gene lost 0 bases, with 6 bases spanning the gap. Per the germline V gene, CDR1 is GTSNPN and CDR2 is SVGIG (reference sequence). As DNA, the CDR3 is TGTGCCTGGAGTGTAGGGGGCTCCTATAATTCACCCCTCCACTTT. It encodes CAWSVGGSYNSPLHF. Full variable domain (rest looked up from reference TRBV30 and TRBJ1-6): SQTIHQWPATLVQPVGSPLSLECTVEGTSNPNLYWYRQAAGRGLQLLFYSVGIGQISSEVPQNLSASRPQDRQFILSSKKLLLSDSGFYLCAWSVGGSYNSPLHFGNGTRLTVT.

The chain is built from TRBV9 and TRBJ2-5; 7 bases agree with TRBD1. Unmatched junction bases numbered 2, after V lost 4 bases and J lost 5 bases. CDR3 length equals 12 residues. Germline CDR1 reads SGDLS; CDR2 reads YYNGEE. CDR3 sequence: CASSSGGETQYF. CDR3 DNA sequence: TGTGCCAGCAGCTCAGGGGGTGAGACCCAGTACTTC.

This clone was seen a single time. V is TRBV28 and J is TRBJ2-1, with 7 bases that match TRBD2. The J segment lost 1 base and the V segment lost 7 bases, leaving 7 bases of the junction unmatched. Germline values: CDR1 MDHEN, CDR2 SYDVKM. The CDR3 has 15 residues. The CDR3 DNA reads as TGTGCCAGCACCACTGGCGGGAGTTCCTACAATGAGCAGTTCTTC. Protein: CASTTGGSSYNEQFF.

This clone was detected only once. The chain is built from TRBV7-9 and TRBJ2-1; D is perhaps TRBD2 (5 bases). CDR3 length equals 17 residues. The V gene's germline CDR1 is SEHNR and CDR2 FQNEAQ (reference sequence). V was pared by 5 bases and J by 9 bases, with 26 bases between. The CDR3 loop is CASSPDTPGSLYGEQFF. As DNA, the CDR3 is TGTGCCAGCAGCCCCGATACCCCGGGATCCCTGTATGGTGAGCAGTTCTTC.